These 14 T cell receptor beta chains were sequenced from one sample in a study of blood T cells in healthy people across ages. Sample-barcoded 5' priming and a J-beta primer mix drove a second PCR of roughly 7 to 11 cycles. TCRdb ran MiXCR on the 5' RACE reads and lists one entry per CDR3 protein. The sample holds hundreds of thousands of distinct CDR3 sequences; 25% to 30% are singletons and the top ten take roughly a sixth. Sequencing used blood. These receptors were collected from a woman older than 75 in good health.

A few counts support this clonotype. CDR3 in DNA: TGTGCCATCAGTGTAGGGGGGCTAAGTAATTCACCCCTCCACTTT. Encoded protein: CAISVGGLSNSPLHF. This chain joins TRBV10-3 and TRBJ1-6, with D maybe TRBD1 (6 bases). The V and J ends lost 4 bases and 6 bases respectively, with 13 bases between them. This CDR3 has 15 residues. Germline lookup yields CDR1 ENHRY and CDR2 SYGVKD.

This clonotype was counted ten times or more. The chain recombines TRBV7-6 with TRBJ2-7; 9 bases match TRBD1. V trimming: 5 bases; J trimming: 0 bases; junction bases outside the gene matches: 8. There are 16 residues in the CDR3. Germline lookup yields CDR1 SGHVS and CDR2 FNYEAQ. The CDR3 region is CASSRVTGGLSYEQYF. The CDR3 DNA follows: TGTGCCAGCAGCCGGGTCACAGGGGGCCTCTCCTACGAGCAGTACTTC.

Many counts were recorded for this clonotype. V gene TRBV5-1 combines with J gene TRBJ2-3; either TRBD1 or TRBD2 may fit D (5 bases each). There are 16 residues in the CDR3. The germline V gene encodes CDR1 SGHRS and CDR2 YFSETQ. The germline V and J ends were trimmed by 0 bases and 4 bases, with 15 bases remaining between them. This CDR3 reads CASSLGWGSGPDTQYF. DNA of the CDR3: TGCGCCAGCAGCTTGGGATGGGGGTCCGGACCAGATACGCAGTATTTT.

This clonotype was seen ten or more times. The V and J genes are TRBV12-3 or TRBV12-4 and TRBJ2-5; TRBD1 agrees at 7 bases. This CDR3 spans 13 amino acids. Trimming took 6 bases from V and 5 from J; bases not matched to a gene: 6. CDR3 coding DNA: TGTGCCAGCAGATACAGGGGTCTTGAGACCCAGTACTTC. The encoded protein is CASRYRGLETQYF.

This clonotype turned up a few times. Germline is not matched at one junction end, which may reflect a read error. V gene TRBV7-9 combines with J gene TRBJ2-5, with D perhaps TRBD2 (7 bases). The CDR3 contains 18 residues. Germline V gives CDR1 SEHNR, CDR2 FQNEAQ (reference sequence). The CDR3, as DNA: TGTGCCAGCAGCTCTCAGGTGGTGACGGGGGGCTTTCAAGAGACCCTGTACTTC. Protein product: CASSSQVVTGGFQETLYF.

At least ten counts were recorded for this clonotype. V is TRBV18 and J is TRBJ2-7; D unclear. The CDR3 contains 14 residues. The germline V gene has CDR1 KGHSH and CDR2 LQKENI. V was trimmed by 2 bases and J by 3 bases, leaving 11 bases between them. CDR3 amino acids: CASSPTGFVYEQYF. CDR3 in DNA: TGTGCCAGCTCACCAACCGGGTTCGTCTACGAGCAGTACTTC. Supplemented by reference TRBV18 and TRBJ2-7, the full variable domain reads NAGVMQNPRHLVRRRGQEARLRCSPMKGHSHVYWYRQLPEEGLKFMVYLQKENIIDESGMPKERFSAEFPKEGPSILRIQQVVRGDSAAYFCASSPTGFVYEQYFGPGTRLTVT.

This clonotype was seen only a few times. This could be a read error, since a much larger clone is one nucleotide away. The chain joins TRBV7-2 to TRBJ1-2; 8 bases map to TRBD1. The germline V gene encodes CDR1 SGHTA and CDR2 FQGNSA. The CDR3 sequence is 15 residues long. The CDR3 reads CACSGYRGSNYGYTF. The CDR3 DNA is TGTGCCTGCAGCGGGTACAGGGGGTCGAACTATGGCTACACCTTC.

The V gene is TRBV12-3 or TRBV12-4, the J gene TRBJ1-1; D possibly corresponds to TRBD1 (5 bases). CDR3 length equals 16 residues. Deletions cut 7 bases from V and 5 bases from J, with 23 bases between. The CDR3 is CASNFWGARGDTEAFF. As DNA, the CDR3 is TGTGCCAGCAATTTTTGGGGAGCGAGGGGAGATACTGAAGCTTTCTTT.

This clonotype was seen many times. This chain joins TRBV5-1 and TRBJ1-1; D call uncertain. V was pared by 0 bases and J by 7 bases, with 10 bases between. Germline assignment: CDR1 SGHRS and CDR2 YFSETQ. The CDR3 extends over 13 amino acids. The CDR3: CASSLEIVGEAFF. The DNA for the CDR3 is TGCGCCAGCAGCTTGGAAATTGTGGGTGAAGCTTTCTTT.

This clonotype has only a few counts. The DNA of the CDR3 is TGTGCCAGCAGACAAACCAGGCGCACAGATACGCAGTATTTT. Encoded protein: CASRQTRRTDTQYF. The chain employs TRBV6-5 and TRBJ2-3, with D unresolved. Per germline, CDR1 MNHEY and CDR2 SVGAGI. The CDR3 runs 14 residues. V gave up 6 bases and J gave up 1 base, with 11 bases separating them.

The chain recombines TRBV5-1 with TRBJ2-1, with 9 bases aligning to TRBD2. Trimming removed 5 bases from V and 5 bases from J; junction bases left unmatched: 5. This CDR3 has 14 residues. Germline V gene data show CDR1 as SGHRS and CDR2 as YFSETQ. CDR3 sequence reads: CASSRTSANNEQFF. CDR3 nucleotides: TGCGCCAGCAGTAGGACTAGCGCTAACAATGAGCAGTTCTTC.

The sample holds many counts of this clonotype. The CDR3 sequence: CASTLGSRGTDTQYF. CDR3 in DNA: TGTGCCAGCACCTTGGGGTCCCGGGGCACAGATACGCAGTATTTT. The chain uses TRBV11-2 and TRBJ2-3; D is unclear. The CDR3 has 15 amino acids. Germline V gene sequence: CDR1 SGHAT, CDR2 FQNNGV. The ends were cut back, 7 bases at V and 1 base at J, with 15 bases in the middle.

Remarks on this clonotype: With a much larger clone just one base away, this may be a read error. V is TRBV20-1 and J is TRBJ1-2, with TRBD1 matching over 7 bases. The CDR3 extends over 16 amino acids. Germline-derived CDR1 and CDR2 are DFQATT and SNEGSKA (reference sequence). The CDR3, as DNA: TGCAGTGCTAGAGTAAGGCCCACAGGGGAGGACTATGGCCACACCTTC. This encodes CSARVRPTGEDYGHTF.

In regard to this clonotype: A much larger clone is a single base away; this may be a read error. This chain links TRBV6-2 or TRBV6-3 with TRBJ2-1; D unresolved. V gave up 7 bases and J gave up 7 bases, with 11 bases separating them. The CDR3 is made up of 12 amino acids. Germline CDR1 and CDR2: MNHEY and SVGEGT. The CDR3 spells CASNVGGNEQFF. As DNA, the CDR3 is TGTGCCAGCAATGTGGGTGGGAATGAGCAGTTCTTC.